Each of the 10 T cell receptor beta chains below was sequenced from the same sample in a study of blood T cell repertoires in COVID-19. Some clones are missing from TCRdb's copy, which holds only in-frame ones; the method was immunoSEQ multiplex PCR. Altogether some 150,000 clones are present, about four fifths being singletons, with the ten largest covering roughly 14%. What was sequenced was peripheral blood. The receptor source for this set is a woman at least 80 years old with acute or convalescent COVID-19.

The chain links TRBV4-1 to TRBJ2-1; 16 positions agree with TRBD2. The J segment lost 8 bases and the V segment lost 4 bases, leaving 8 bases of the junction unmatched. Germline loops: CDR1 MGHRA, CDR2 YSYEKL. This CDR3 has 17 amino acids. CDR3 protein: CASSPGTSGRAVDEQFF. CDR3 bases: TGCGCCAGCAGCCCCGGGACTAGCGGGAGGGCCGTAGATGAGCAGTTCTTC.

CDR3 in amino acids: CASSPPMRQANTEAFF. The CDR3 bases are TGTGCCAGCTCACCACCGATGCGACAGGCGAACACTGAAGCTTTCTTT. V and J are TRBV18 and TRBJ1-1, with a weak D call TRBD1 (6 bases). Germline CDR1 is KGHSH and CDR2 is LQKENI. V was trimmed by 0 bases and J by 1 base, leaving 12 bases between them. The CDR3 spans 16 residues.

This rearrangement joins TRBV6-5 to TRBJ1-1; D is unclear. V lost 6 bases and J 5 bases, leaving 10 bases between the germline ends. The CDR3 is 12 amino acids. Germline-derived CDR1 and CDR2 are MNHEY and SVGAGI. The CDR3 here is CASRAPWTEAFF. The CDR3 region has the DNA TGTGCCAGCAGGGCCCCGTGGACTGAAGCTTTCTTT.

The chain links TRBV18 to TRBJ2-1; D is unclear. The germline V gene has CDR1 KGHSH and CDR2 LQKENI. The CDR3 is 11 amino acids. With 2 bases removed from V and 10 bases from J, the gap between germline ends came to 6 bases. The CDR3 nucleotides are TGTGCCAGCTCACCAAAGACAGAGCAGTTCTTC. It encodes CASSPKTEQFF.

The chain recombines TRBV10-3 with TRBJ1-1, with a weak D call TRBD1 (6 bases). V was clipped by 6 bases and J by 7 bases, with 15 bases between them. This CDR3 spans 13 amino acids. The germline V gene encodes CDR1 ENHRY and CDR2 SYGVKD. For the CDR3, the DNA is TGTGCCATCAGGCCTACAGGGTCCGGTGAAGCTTTCTTT. Its translation is CAIRPTGSGEAFF.

This clone occurred a few times. The rearrangement uses TRBV4-2 and TRBJ1-1; 7 bases are a match to TRBD1. CDR3 length: 13 amino acids. The J segment lost 8 bases and the V segment lost 5 bases, leaving 8 bases of the junction unmatched. CDR1 is LGHNA, CDR2 YNFKEQ, per germline. CDR3 nucleotides: TGTGCCAGCAGCACCCGGGACAGTAAAGAAGCTTTCTTT. Protein: CASSTRDSKEAFF.

V gene TRBV4-1 combines with J gene TRBJ1-4; D perhaps matches TRBD1 (5 bases). Trimming shortened V by 2 bases and J by 7 bases, and 14 bases separated the two germline ends. The CDR3 is 15 amino acids. CDR1 and CDR2 from the germline V gene are MGHRA and YSYEKL. Written as DNA, the CDR3 is TGCGCCAGCAGCCAAACCGGGGGAAGGGTTGAAAAACTGTTTTTT. Protein product: CASSQTGGRVEKLFF.

The chain is built from TRBV7-3 and TRBJ2-7, with 7 bases identical to TRBD1. J was trimmed by 2 bases and V by 5 bases; bases with no gene match: 3. The germline V gene encodes CDR1 SGHTA and CDR2 FQGTGA. The CDR3 has 13 residues. The CDR3 nucleotides are TGTGCCAGCAGCGCCGGGACAGCCTACGAGCAGTACTTC. Translation gives CASSAGTAYEQYF. The variable domain in full, with the rest retrieved from reference TRBV7-3 and TRBJ2-7, is GAGVSQTPSNKVTEKGKYVELRCDPISGHTALYWYRQSLGQGPEFLIYFQGTGAADDSGLPNDRFFAVRPEGSVSTLKIQRTERGDSAVYLCASSAGTAYEQYFGPGTRLTVT.

The chain links TRBV30 to TRBJ2-1; 11 bases are a match to TRBD2. Per germline, CDR1 GTSNPN and CDR2 SVGIG (reference sequence). The CDR3 loop spans 14 amino acids. The junction had 7 bases not matched to a gene; V was cut back by 5 bases and J by 7 bases. Here the CDR3 DNA reads TGTGCCTGGGGGGCCGGGACTAGCGGAAATGAGCAGTTCTTC. Protein product: CAWGAGTSGNEQFF.

This clone was observed a single time. This chain links TRBV28 with TRBJ2-7, with D tentatively TRBD1 (6 bases). The CDR3 is 11 amino acids. Trimming removed 10 bases at V and 12 bases at J, with 19 bases between. The germline V gene has CDR1 MDHEN and CDR2 SYDVKM. The CDR3 protein is CATTLLDSMYF. CDR3 in DNA: TGTGCCACCACCCTTTTGGACAGTATGTACTTC.